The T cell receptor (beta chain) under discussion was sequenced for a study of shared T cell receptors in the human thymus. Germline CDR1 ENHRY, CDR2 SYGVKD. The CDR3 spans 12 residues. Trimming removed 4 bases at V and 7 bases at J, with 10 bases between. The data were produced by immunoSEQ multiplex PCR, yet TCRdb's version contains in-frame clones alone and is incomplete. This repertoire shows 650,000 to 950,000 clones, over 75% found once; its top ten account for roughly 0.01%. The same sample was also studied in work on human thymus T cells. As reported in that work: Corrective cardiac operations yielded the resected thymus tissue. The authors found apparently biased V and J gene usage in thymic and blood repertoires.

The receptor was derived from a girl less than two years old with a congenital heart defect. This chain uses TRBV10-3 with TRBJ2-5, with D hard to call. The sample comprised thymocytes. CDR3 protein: CAISAHGGTQYF. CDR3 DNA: TGTGCCATCAGTGCCCACGGCGGGACCCAGTACTTC.